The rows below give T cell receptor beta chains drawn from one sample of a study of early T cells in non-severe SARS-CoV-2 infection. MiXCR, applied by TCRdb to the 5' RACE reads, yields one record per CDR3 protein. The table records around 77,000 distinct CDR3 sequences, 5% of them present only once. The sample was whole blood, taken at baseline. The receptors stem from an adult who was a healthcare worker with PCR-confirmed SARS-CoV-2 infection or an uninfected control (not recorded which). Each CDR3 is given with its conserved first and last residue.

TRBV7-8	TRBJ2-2	CASSLPPRELFF
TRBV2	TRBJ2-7	CASSGGDRFYEQYF
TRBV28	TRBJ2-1	CASPPPGTRRENEQFF
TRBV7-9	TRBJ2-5	CASSLVDSLGETQYF
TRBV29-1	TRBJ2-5	CSVPGQGPGALSLETQYF
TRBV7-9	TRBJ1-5	CASSPRGGNQPQHF
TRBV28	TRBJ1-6	CASSTDSSYNSPLHF
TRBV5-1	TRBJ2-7	CASSLEGLSYEQYF
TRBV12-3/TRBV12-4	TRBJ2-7	CASSFGLSYEQYF
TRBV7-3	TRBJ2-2	CASSLRATGELFF
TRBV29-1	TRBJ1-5	CSVEEGNQPQHF
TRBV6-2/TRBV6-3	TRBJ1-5	CASSRVGYSNQPQHF
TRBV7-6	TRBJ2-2	CASSPRGLNTGELFF
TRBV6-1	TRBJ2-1	CASRAWTSGYNEQFF
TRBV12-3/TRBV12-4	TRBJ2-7	CASSLNYEQYF